This T cell receptor (beta chain) was sequenced during a study of CD8 T cells in ankylosing spondylitis. TCRdb re-called the 5' RACE reads through MiXCR, storing one row per CDR3 protein. The sample lists a few hundred thousand distinct CDR3 sequences, about a sixth seen once, with around a third in the top ten. This CDR3 is built from 17 residues. Germline V gene lookup returns CDR1 LGHNA and CDR2 YNFKEQ. Trimming at V came to 0 bases and at J to 4 bases, leaving 4 bases not matched to a gene. The sequence was collected from a male donor with ankylosing spondylitis or in good health (not recorded which). The rearrangement joins TRBV4-2 to TRBJ2-1, with TRBD1 matching 12 bases. Source material: blood, either unsorted or a sorted T cell fraction (not recorded which). This CDR3 reads CASSQEGGQGAYNEQFF. The DNA for the CDR3 is TGTGCCAGCAGCCAAGAGGGGGGACAGGGGGCTTACAATGAGCAGTTCTTC.